The 30 T cell receptor beta chains listed next were all sequenced from one sample in a study of T cells in Graves' hyperthyroidism and ophthalmopathy (dated by TCRdb to about 2019). Libraries were made using multiplex PCR. For sequencing, an Illumina HiSeq 2000 was employed. TCR beta CDR3 regions were amplified from RNA transcripts. A first-round RT-PCR of the TCR CDR3 used the HTBI primer set with the Qiagen OneStep RT-PCR kit. TCRdb trimmed the raw reads at Q25, called clones with MiXCR and kept productive beta chains. Rows with one shared CDR3 protein collapse into an entry with the most common genes and DNA. The sample profile shows 560,000 or so distinct CDR3 sequences; under 60% of them were found once. The ten largest clones represent approximately 8.2% of the sample. Input material: peripheral blood or thyroid tissue (not recorded which). These receptors originate from a woman younger than 35 with Graves' hyperthyroidism. Donor details come from another sample of the same person, matched by shared clones.

V is TRBV6-6 and J is TRBJ1-6; 9 bases align to TRBD1. The trim removed 7 bases at V and 6 bases at J, leaving 10 bases unmatched. Germline V lookup: CDR1 MNHNY, CDR2 SVGAGI (reference sequence). CDR3 size: 16 residues. This CDR3 is CASTPAGQGGNSPLHF. The CDR3 bases are TGTGCCAGCACTCCCGCGGGACAGGGAGGTAATTCACCCCTCCACTTT.

In this sample, this clonotype turned up a few times. CDR3 residues: CASSLLAGDGTGELFF. The CDR3, as DNA: TGTGCCAGCAGCTTACTAGCGGGAGATGGGACCGGGGAGCTGTTTTTT. The J gene is TRBJ2-2, the V gene TRBV7-8, with 10 bases that match TRBD2. The CDR3 runs to 16 residues. Germline CDR1 SGHVS, CDR2 FQNEAQ. V lost 2 bases to trimming and J lost 5 bases; unmatched junction nucleotides: 5.

This clonotype has just a few counts. The CDR3 DNA sequence: TGTGCCAGCAGCTACAGGGAAGGGTTTGAGAACACCATATATTTT. Protein product: CASSYREGFENTIYF. The chain joins TRBV7-2 to TRBJ1-3, with a tentative D call TRBD1 (6 bases). The CDR3 extends over 15 amino acids. In germline, CDR1 is SGHTA, CDR2 FQGNSA. V lost 4 bases and J lost 7, with 17 bases in between.

The genes are TRBV5-1 and TRBJ2-7; D might be TRBD1 or TRBD2, each matching 5 bases. Germline lookup yields CDR1 SGHRS and CDR2 YFSETQ. This CDR3 is built from 14 residues. Trimming took 1 base from V and 6 from J, leaving 14 bases between them. The CDR3 spells CASSLYTGGGEQYF. The CDR3 nucleotides read TGCGCCAGCAGCTTGTATACAGGAGGAGGCGAGCAGTACTTC.

This clonotype was counted many times. This chain links TRBV14 with TRBJ1-4; TRBD1 might be the D (6 bases). Germline V gene lookup returns CDR1 SGHDN and CDR2 FVKESK. Trimming left V 4 bases short and J 0 bases short, with 12 bases between. The CDR3 runs 16 residues. The CDR3 spells CASSPRDITTNEKLFF. The DNA for the CDR3 is TGTGCCAGCAGCCCACGGGACATAACAACTAATGAAAAACTGTTTTTT. Drawing the rest from reference TRBV14 and TRBJ1-4, the complete variable domain is EAGVTQFPSHSVIEKGQTVTLRCDPISGHDNLYWYRRVMGKEIKFLLHFVKESKQDESGMPNNRFLAERTGGTYSTLKVQPAELEDSGVYFCASSPRDITTNEKLFFGSGTQLSVL.

Regarding this clonotype: One end of the junction varies from germline; a read error may be responsible. CDR3 protein: CASSPQALGWLFF. CDR3 DNA: TGCGCCAGCAGCCCGCAAGCCTTAGGTTGGTTGTTTTTT. The V and J genes are TRBV7-6 and TRBJ1-4; D gene ambiguous. Per the germline V gene, CDR1 is SGHVS and CDR2 is FNYEAQ. The CDR3 is made up of 13 amino acids.

This clonotype was counted a few times. V usage is TRBV5-1 and J usage is TRBJ2-5, with D possibly TRBD1 on 6 matching bases. The CDR3 runs to 15 residues. Trimming removed 0 bases from V and 2 bases from J, with 11 bases in between. Germline CDR1 and CDR2: SGHRS and YFSETQ. The CDR3 spells CASSLGGDIQETQYF. The CDR3 DNA is TGCGCCAGCAGCTTGGGTGGGGACATACAAGAGACCCAGTACTTC.

This clonotype was observed a handful of times. This chain uses TRBV20-1 with TRBJ1-1; 7 nucleotides align to TRBD1. This CDR3 spans 14 amino acids. V was clipped by 4 bases and J by 4 bases; unmatched bases: 9. CDR1 and CDR2 from the germline V gene are DFQATT and SNEGSKA (reference sequence). The chain's CDR3 is CSATMTGRATEAFF. CDR3 sequence (DNA): TGCAGTGCTACTATGACAGGGAGGGCCACTGAAGCTTTCTTT.

The V gene is TRBV5-1, the J gene TRBJ2-5; possibly TRBD1 for D (6 bases). V was cut by 2 bases and J by 3 bases, with 8 bases left in between. This CDR3 has 13 residues. Per germline, CDR1 SGHRS and CDR2 YFSETQ. The CDR3 protein is CASSFGQKETQYF. DNA for the CDR3: TGCGCCAGCAGCTTCGGACAGAAAGAGACCCAGTACTTC.

Remarks on this clonotype: A read error may explain this, as a much larger clone is one base away. The V call is TRBV7-2, the J call TRBJ2-7; 8 bases fit TRBD2. CDR3 length equals 15 residues. The germline CDR1 and CDR2 sequences are SGHTA and FQGNSA. This chain's CDR3 is CASSLSERGTYEQHF. The CDR3 nucleotides are TGTGCCAGCAGCTTAAGCGAGCGGGGGACCTACGAGCAGCACTTC. Looking up the rest from reference TRBV7-2 and TRBJ2-7 gives the full variable domain: GAGVSQSPSNKVTEKGKDVELRCDPISGHTALYWYRQSLGQGLEFLIYFQGNSAPDKSGLPSDRFSAERTGGSVSTLTIQRTQQEDSAVYLCASSLSERGTYEQHFGPGTRLTVT.

The gene calls are TRBV29-1 and TRBJ2-5; weak D call: TRBD1 (5 bases). The germline CDR1 and CDR2 sequences are SQVTM and ANQGSEA. The CDR3 spans 15 residues. V dropped 2 bases and J dropped 4 bases, with 17 bases sitting between them. The CDR3 spells CSVERGSTSLETQYF. Here the CDR3 DNA reads TGCAGCGTTGAAAGGGGATCCACCTCTCTAGAGACCCAGTACTTC. Based on the CDR3 plus reference TRBV29-1 and TRBJ2-5, the full variable domain is SAVISQKPSRDICQRGTSLTIQCQVDSQVTMMFWYRQQPGQSLTLIATANQGSEATYESGFVIDKFPISRPNLTFSTLTVSNMSPEDSSIYLCSVERGSTSLETQYFGPGTRLLVL.

As for this clonotype: An end of the junction differs from the germline gene, which may be a read error. The rearrangement uses TRBV11-1 and TRBJ1-2; 9 bases fit TRBD1. This CDR3 contains 15 residues. The germline V gene has CDR1 SGHAT and CDR2 FQDESV (reference sequence). The CDR3 bases are TGTGCCGGCAGCGCAGAACAGGGGGCCGAGTATGGCTACACCTTC. It codes for CAGSAEQGAEYGYTF.

The chain carries TRBV29-1 and TRBJ1-2; 10 nucleotides align to TRBD1. Germline V gives CDR1 SQVTM, CDR2 ANQGSEA. This CDR3 region has 19 residues. The V and J ends lost 0 bases and 7 bases, in that order; junction bases with no gene match: 20. CDR3 coding DNA: TGCAGCGTTGAAGATAGGGGGAGGCATGGAACGGGACAGGGGTTTGGCTACACCTTC. Amino acid sequence: CSVEDRGRHGTGQGFGYTF.

This clonotype was observed a few times. This chain joins TRBV7-2 and TRBJ2-7; TRBD1 matches at 7 bases. After removal of 4 bases from V and 5 bases from J, the junction contained 8 bases not matched to a gene. CDR1 and CDR2 from the germline V gene are SGHTA and FQGNSA. The CDR3 loop spans 14 amino acids. CDR3 sequence: CASSSDRVDDEQYF. In DNA form, the CDR3 reads TGTGCCAGCAGCTCAGACAGGGTCGACGACGAGCAGTACTTC.

This CDR3 is CASISLADSEQYF. The CDR3 DNA reads TGTGCCAGCATCAGTCTAGCTGATTCCGAGCAGTACTTC. This chain joins TRBV2 and TRBJ2-7; TRBD2 is a possible D gene (5 bases). The CDR3 is 13 residues long. The V end lost 7 bases, the J end lost 6 bases, and 16 bases lay between the germline ends. Germline assignment: CDR1 SNHLY and CDR2 FYNNEI.

This clonotype showed up just a few times. The CDR3 DNA sequence: TGCGCCAGCAGCTTCGCAGGATTCTACGAGCAGTACTTC. This encodes CASSFAGFYEQYF. The chain links TRBV5-1 to TRBJ2-7, with D uncertain. Per germline, CDR1 SGHRS and CDR2 YFSETQ. The ends were cut back, 2 bases at V and 3 bases at J, with 9 bases in the middle. The CDR3 loop spans 13 amino acids. The complete variable domain, with remaining parts taken from reference TRBV5-1 and TRBJ2-7, reads KAGVTQTPRYLIKTRGQQVTLSCSPISGHRSVSWYQQTPGQGLQFLFEYFSETQRNKGNFPGRFSGRQFSNSRSEMNVSTLELGDSALYLCASSFAGFYEQYFGPGTRLTVT.

This chain connects TRBV15 to TRBJ2-6; D is unclear. The germline V and J ends were trimmed by 3 bases and 0 bases, with 9 bases remaining between them. Germline lookup yields CDR1 LNHNV and CDR2 YYDKDF (reference sequence). CDR3 length: 16 amino acids. CDR3 nucleotides: TGTGCCACCAGCAGTTTTGTCGGCTCTGGGGCCAACGTCCTGACTTTC. Its protein is CATSSFVGSGANVLTF. Filled out from reference TRBV15 and TRBJ2-6, the complete variable domain reads DAMVIQNPRYQVTQFGKPVTLSCSQTLNHNVMYWYQQKSSQAPKLLFHYYDKDFNNEADTPDNFQSRRPNTSFCFLDIRSPGLGDTAMYLCATSSFVGSGANVLTFGAGSRLTVL.

This chain connects TRBV6-6 to TRBJ1-1; D uncertain. This CDR3 comprises 12 residues. V was trimmed by 8 bases and J by 1 base, leaving 8 bases between them. In germline, CDR1 is MNHNY, CDR2 SVGAGI (reference sequence). CDR3 region: CASRSENTEAFF. The CDR3 DNA reads TGTGCCAGCCGGTCAGAGAACACTGAAGCTTTCTTT.

This clonotype was counted only a few times. The rearrangement joins TRBV2 to TRBJ1-2; possibly TRBD1 for D (5 bases). Germline V lookup: CDR1 SNHLY, CDR2 FYNNEI. The CDR3 runs to 15 residues. V was clipped by 1 base and J by 2 bases, with 11 bases between them. CDR3 DNA: TGTGCCAGCAGTGAAGGGGGCGGGGCGAACTATGGCTACACCTTC. Translated, it gives CASSEGGGANYGYTF.

This clonotype has ten or more counts. The V gene is TRBV7-2, the J gene TRBJ2-6; 7 nucleotides align to TRBD1. CDR1 is SGHTA, CDR2 FQGNSA, per germline. The CDR3 consists of 15 residues. V shed 4 bases and J 2 bases; nucleotides not matched to a gene: 2. The CDR3 region is CASSSQGAGANVLTF. The CDR3 DNA reads TGTGCCAGCAGCTCGCAGGGGGCTGGGGCCAACGTCCTGACTTTC.

This clonotype has only a few counts. The V call is TRBV7-2, the J call TRBJ2-7, with a possible D match to TRBD2 (6 bases). Between the trimmed V and J ends, which lost 3 bases and 5 bases, there was a span of 11 bases. CDR1 and CDR2 (germline): SGHTA, FQGNSA. The CDR3 is 13 residues long. The CDR3 DNA reads as TGTGCCAGCAGCTTCGGCCAGCGGGACGAGCAGTACTTC. Translating it yields CASSFGQRDEQYF. The whole variable domain, remainder taken from reference TRBV7-2 and TRBJ2-7, is GAGVSQSPSNKVTEKGKDVELRCDPISGHTALYWYRQSLGQGLEFLIYFQGNSAPDKSGLPSDRFSAERTGGSVSTLTIQRTQQEDSAVYLCASSFGQRDEQYFGPGTRLTVT.

The gene calls are TRBV25-1 and TRBJ1-2; TRBD1 agrees at 9 bases. Germline CDR1 is MGHDK and CDR2 is SYGVNS. The V gene end was trimmed by 8 bases and the J gene end by 4 bases; junction bases not matched to a gene: 8. The CDR3 has 14 amino acids. The CDR3 sequence: CASLNRGQIYGYTF. The DNA for the CDR3 is TGTGCCAGCCTTAACAGGGGGCAGATCTATGGCTACACCTTC.

The chain recombines TRBV24-1 with TRBJ1-5, with D perhaps matching TRBD1 (6 bases). The germline gives CDR1 KGHDR, CDR2 SFDVKD. V was shortened by 12 bases and J by 6 bases, with 17 bases between the two germline ends. The CDR3 runs 13 residues. The CDR3 bases are TGTGCCGGCAGTTTCGGGACATCTCAGCCCCAGCATTTT. It specifies CAGSFGTSQPQHF.

The genes are TRBV18 and TRBJ1-1; D not certain. The germline V and J ends were trimmed by 4 bases and 4 bases, with 10 bases remaining between them. Germline assignment: CDR1 KGHSH and CDR2 LQKENI. The CDR3 is 13 amino acids. The CDR3 is CASSRLTSTEAFF. CDR3 sequence (DNA): TGTGCCAGCTCACGGCTTACCTCCACTGAAGCTTTCTTT.

The gene calls are TRBV7-9 and TRBJ1-5, with D hard to call. The CDR3 runs 14 residues. Deletions cut 1 base from V and 11 bases from J, with 15 bases between. The germline V gene has CDR1 SEHNR and CDR2 FQNEAQ (reference sequence). The chain's CDR3 is CASSLGRAQETQHF. Here the CDR3 DNA reads TGTGCCAGCAGCTTAGGGCGCGCCCAAGAGACCCAGCATTTT.

J is TRBJ2-7 and V is TRBV2; the match to TRBD2 covers 7 bases. Trimming cost V 8 bases and J 0 bases; bases outside gene matches: 7. CDR1 SNHLY and CDR2 FYNNEI come from the germline V gene. The CDR3 covers 14 residues. Written as DNA, the CDR3 is TGTGCCAGCTCCGGGACTACCTCCTCCTACGAGCAGTACTTC. Protein: CASSGTTSSYEQYF.

As regards this clonotype: One end of the junction fails to match germline, which may point to a read error. The chain joins TRBV7-3 to TRBJ1-2; the D is unclear. Germline CDR1 is SGHTA and CDR2 is FQGTGA. This CDR3 is 14 amino acids long. The CDR3 DNA reads as TGTGCCAGCAGCTTGCAAGGACTGTCCCTGGGCTACGCCTTC. This encodes CASSLQGLSLGYAF.

The chain carries TRBV7-3 and TRBJ1-2; 7 bases are a match to TRBD1. CDR1 and CDR2 (germline): SGHTA, FQGTGA. Trimming at V came to 6 bases and at J to 5 bases, leaving 9 bases not matched to a gene. The CDR3 runs 14 residues. The CDR3 sequence is CASRKGQSVYGYTF. As DNA, the CDR3 is TGTGCCAGCAGGAAGGGACAGTCCGTTTATGGCTACACCTTC.

The V call is TRBV20-1, the J call TRBJ2-2, with D possibly being TRBD2 (5 bases). This CDR3 comprises 14 residues. Germline CDR1 is DFQATT and CDR2 is SNEGSKA (reference sequence). V was shortened by 6 bases and J by 2 bases, with 13 bases between the two germline ends. CDR3: CSARGPVNTGELFF. The CDR3, as DNA: TGCAGTGCACGGGGTCCCGTCAACACCGGGGAGCTGTTTTTT.

This clonotype was observed a few times. The chain couples TRBV25-1 to TRBJ1-2; TRBD1 is a possible D gene (5 bases). Trimming shortened V by 2 bases and J by 4 bases, and 8 bases separated the two germline ends. Germline loops: CDR1 MGHDK, CDR2 SYGVNS. The CDR3 contains 13 residues. The CDR3 here is CASSEPRVYGYTF. The CDR3 nucleotides read TGTGCCAGCAGTGAACCCAGGGTCTATGGCTACACCTTC.